These T cell receptor beta chains were read from a single sample in a study of blood T cell repertoires in COVID-19. Generated by immunoSEQ multiplex PCR, the TCRdb table keeps only in-frame clones and is missing some. The data hold about 430,000 clones, with around nine tenths observed a single time. The sample consisted of PBMCs or T cells enriched from blood (not recorded which). All receptors derive from a woman aged 18-29 years who had been exposed to COVID-19. Both conserved end residues are part of each CDR3. The order of the fields is D gene, J gene, V gene, CDR3 DNA, CDR3 protein. A D gene is named only where the DNA matches it firmly.

D: TRBD2; J: TRBJ2-1; V: TRBV5-3; DNA: TGTGCCAGAAGCTCTGGACTAGCGGGGGGGCCCGGCTACAATGAGCAGTTCTTC; CDR3: CARSSGLAGGPGYNEQFF
D: .; J: TRBJ2-7; V: TRBV29-1; DNA: TGCAGCGTTGAAGATCAGGGCAGCACTTACGAGCAGTACTTC; CDR3: CSVEDQGSTYEQYF
D: .; J: TRBJ1-2; V: TRBV5-1; DNA: TGCGCCAGCAGCTCGCCTGGACAGCCTAACTATGGCTACACCTTC; CDR3: CASSSPGQPNYGYTF
D: .; J: TRBJ1-3; V: TRBV7-2; DNA: TGTGCCAGCAGCTTAGAATTTAGTGGAAACACCATATATTTT; CDR3: CASSLEFSGNTIYF
D: .; J: TRBJ2-7; V: TRBV11-2; DNA: TGTGCCAGCAGCCTCGACAGAGCTTACGAGCAGTACTTC; CDR3: CASSLDRAYEQYF
D: TRBD1; J: TRBJ1-5; V: TRBV4-3; DNA: TGCGCCAGCAGCCAAGACAGGGGGCCATATAGCAATCAGCCCCAGCATTTT; CDR3: CASSQDRGPYSNQPQHF
D: .; J: TRBJ1-3; V: TRBV12-3/TRBV12-4; DNA: TGTGCCAGCCAGTCAGGGACTGGAAACACCATATATTTT; CDR3: CASQSGTGNTIYF
D: TRBD2; J: TRBJ2-7; V: TRBV3-1/TRBV3-2; DNA: TGTGCCAGCAGTCTTGGACTAGCGGGGCCGACCTACGAGCAGTACTTC; CDR3: CASSLGLAGPTYEQYF
D: .; J: TRBJ1-2; V: TRBV4-3; DNA: TGCGCCAGCAGCCAAGATAGACAGCTTAGCTATGGCTACACCTTC; CDR3: CASSQDRQLSYGYTF
D: TRBD1; J: TRBJ1-6; V: TRBV18; DNA: TGTGCCAGCTCGACCGACAGGGGGCCTTCACCCCTCCACTTT; CDR3: CASSTDRGPSPLHF